This T cell receptor (beta chain) was captured by sequencing in a study of blood T cell repertoires in COVID-19. Overall study: Specimens from acute and convalescent COVID-19 originated in the United States, Italy and Spain.

Profiled with immunoSEQ multiplex PCR; TCRdb holds only in-frame clones, not every one. Here the sample spans hundreds of thousands of clones, around 89% being singletons. Trimming removed 0 bases from V and 8 bases from J; junction bases left unmatched: 10. The germline CDR1 and CDR2 sequences are MGHRA and YSYEKL. This CDR3 has 16 residues. The clonotype originates from a woman aged 50 to 60 who had recovered from COVID-19. Sequences were obtained from PBMCs or T cells enriched from blood (not recorded which). The V and J genes are TRBV4-1 and TRBJ1-3; 7 nucleotides line up with TRBD1. CDR3 coding DNA: TGCGCCAGCAGCCAAGAAGTCCAGGGGGGCCCGTACACCATATATTTT. This translates into CASSQEVQGGPYTIYF.